The T cell receptor beta chain under discussion was sequenced for a study of shared clonotypes between healthy human individuals. Study-level points and caveats: In this cohort, only blood was sampled, and tissue repertoires likely differ.

Note on this clone: Antigen unknown.

Generated by immunoSEQ multiplex PCR, the TCRdb table keeps only in-frame clones and is missing some. The sample lists millions of clones, 85% to 95% occurring once. Germline V gene sequence: CDR1 WSHSY, CDR2 SAAADI. The CDR3 consists of 15 residues. The V gene lost 4 bases and the J gene lost 2 bases, with 13 bases spanning the gap. The clonotype originates from a man in his late teens or twenties in good health. Source material: naive CD4+ T cells sorted from blood. Subset noted: CD45RA+ positively selected. The chain couples TRBV10-2 to TRBJ2-3, with D perhaps matching TRBD1 (6 bases). As DNA, the CDR3 is TGCGCCAGCAGTGCAATCGACAGGACCACAGATACGCAGTATTTT. Translated: CASSAIDRTTDTQYF.